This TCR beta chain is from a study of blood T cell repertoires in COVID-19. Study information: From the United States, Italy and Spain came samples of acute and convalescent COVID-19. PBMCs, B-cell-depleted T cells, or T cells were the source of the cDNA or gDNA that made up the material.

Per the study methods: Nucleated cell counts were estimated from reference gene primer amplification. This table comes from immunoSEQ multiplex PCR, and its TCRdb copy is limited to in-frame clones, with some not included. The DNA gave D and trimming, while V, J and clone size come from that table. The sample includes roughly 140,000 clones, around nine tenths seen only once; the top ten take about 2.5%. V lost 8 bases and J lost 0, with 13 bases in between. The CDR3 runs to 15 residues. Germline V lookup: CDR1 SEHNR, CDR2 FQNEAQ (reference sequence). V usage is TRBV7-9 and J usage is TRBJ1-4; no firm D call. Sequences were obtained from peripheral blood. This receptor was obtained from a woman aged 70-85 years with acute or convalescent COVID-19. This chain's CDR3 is CASGVGGSTNEKLFF. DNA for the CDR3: TGTGCCAGCGGCGTGGGAGGGTCAACTAATGAAAAACTGTTTTTT.